This TCR beta chain was observed in a study of blood T cell repertoires in COVID-19. The protocol was immunoSEQ multiplex PCR, while the TCRdb copy is restricted to in-frame clones and leaves out a portion. The sample shows around 100,000 clones, around nine tenths of them seen only once. The CDR3 extends over 15 amino acids. With 1 base removed from V and 4 bases from J, the gap between germline ends came to 13 bases. Germline V gene data show CDR1 as MGHRA and CDR2 as YSYEKL. Sequenced sample: peripheral blood. This sequence was found in a man aged 40-50 years with acute or convalescent COVID-19. This chain joins TRBV4-1 and TRBJ1-2, with D perhaps matching TRBD1 (5 bases). In nucleotides, the CDR3 is TGCGCCAGCAGCCAAGGGGGACTAGGAGTCTATGGCTACACCTTC. It encodes CASSQGGLGVYGYTF.